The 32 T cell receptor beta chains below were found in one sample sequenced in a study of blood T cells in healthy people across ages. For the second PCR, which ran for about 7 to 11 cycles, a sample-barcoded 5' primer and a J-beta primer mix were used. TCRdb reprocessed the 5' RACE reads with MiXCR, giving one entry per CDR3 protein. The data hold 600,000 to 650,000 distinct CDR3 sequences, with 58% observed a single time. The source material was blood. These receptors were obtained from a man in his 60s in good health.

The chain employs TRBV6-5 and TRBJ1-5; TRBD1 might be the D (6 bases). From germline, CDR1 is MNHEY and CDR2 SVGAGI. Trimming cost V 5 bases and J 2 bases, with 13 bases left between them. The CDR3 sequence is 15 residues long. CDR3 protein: CASSLTGLGNQPQHF. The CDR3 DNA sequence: TGTGCCAGCAGTCTAACAGGGTTGGGCAATCAGCCCCAGCATTTT.

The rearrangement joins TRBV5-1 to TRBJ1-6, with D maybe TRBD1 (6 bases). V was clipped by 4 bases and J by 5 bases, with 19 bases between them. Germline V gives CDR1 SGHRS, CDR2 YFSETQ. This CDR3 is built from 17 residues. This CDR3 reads CASSVDPTQGNNSPLHF. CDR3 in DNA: TGCGCCAGCAGCGTGGACCCGACACAGGGAAATAATTCACCCCTCCACTTT.

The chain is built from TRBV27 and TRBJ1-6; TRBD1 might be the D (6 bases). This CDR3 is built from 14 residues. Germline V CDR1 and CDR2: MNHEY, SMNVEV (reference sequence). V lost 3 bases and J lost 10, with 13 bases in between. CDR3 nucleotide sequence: TGTGCCAGCAGTTTTTTTGGGGGGCGGTCACCCCTCCACTTT. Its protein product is CASSFFGGRSPLHF.

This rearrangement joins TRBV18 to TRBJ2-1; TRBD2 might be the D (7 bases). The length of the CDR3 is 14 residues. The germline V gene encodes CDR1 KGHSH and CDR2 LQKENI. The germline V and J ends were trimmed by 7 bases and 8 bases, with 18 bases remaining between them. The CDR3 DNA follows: TGTGCCAGCTTCTACGGGGGGCAGGTCGATGAGCAGTTCTTC. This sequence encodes CASFYGGQVDEQFF. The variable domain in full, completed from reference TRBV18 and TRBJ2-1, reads NAGVMQNPRHLVRRRGQEARLRCSPMKGHSHVYWYRQLPEEGLKFMVYLQKENIIDESGMPKERFSAEFPKEGPSILRIQQVVRGDSAAYFCASFYGGQVDEQFFGPGTRLTVL.

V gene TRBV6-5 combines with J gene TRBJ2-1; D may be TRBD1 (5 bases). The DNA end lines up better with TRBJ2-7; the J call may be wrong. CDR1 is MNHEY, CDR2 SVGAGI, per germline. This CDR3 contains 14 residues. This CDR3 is CASSYSRVGYEQYF. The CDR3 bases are TGTGCCAGCAGTTACTCCAGGGTAGGCTACGAGCAGTACTTC.

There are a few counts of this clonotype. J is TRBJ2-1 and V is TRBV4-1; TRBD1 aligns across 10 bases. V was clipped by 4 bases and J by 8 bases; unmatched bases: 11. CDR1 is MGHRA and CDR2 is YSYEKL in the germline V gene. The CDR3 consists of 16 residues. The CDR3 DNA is TGCGCCAGCAGCCCCGAGTATGGACAGGGGGTAGATGAGCAGTTCTTC. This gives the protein CASSPEYGQGVDEQFF.

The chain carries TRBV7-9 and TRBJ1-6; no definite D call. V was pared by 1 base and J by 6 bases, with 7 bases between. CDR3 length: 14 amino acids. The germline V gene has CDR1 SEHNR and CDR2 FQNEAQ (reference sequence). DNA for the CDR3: TGTGCCAGCAGCTTAGGGGAAACTAATTCACCCCTCCACTTT. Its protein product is CASSLGETNSPLHF. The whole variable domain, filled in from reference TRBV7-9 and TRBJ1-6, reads DTGVSQNPRHKITKRGQNVTFRCDPISEHNRLYWYRQTLGQGPEFLTYFQNEAQLEKSRLLSDRFSAERPKGSFSTLEIQRTEQGDSAMYLCASSLGETNSPLHFGNGTRLTVT.

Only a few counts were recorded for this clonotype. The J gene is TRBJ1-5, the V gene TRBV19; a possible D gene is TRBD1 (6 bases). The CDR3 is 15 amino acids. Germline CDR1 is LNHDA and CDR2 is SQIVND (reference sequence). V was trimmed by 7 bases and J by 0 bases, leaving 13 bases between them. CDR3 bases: TGTGCCAGTAAGGACAGACCGAATAGCAATCAGCCCCAGCATTTT. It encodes CASKDRPNSNQPQHF.

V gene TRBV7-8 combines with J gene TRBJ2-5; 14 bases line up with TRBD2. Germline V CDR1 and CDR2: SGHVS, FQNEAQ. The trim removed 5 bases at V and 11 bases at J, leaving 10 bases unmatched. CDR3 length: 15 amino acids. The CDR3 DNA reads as TGTGCCAGCAGCCGCGGGACTAGCGGGGGTAATGAGCAGTACTTC. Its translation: CASSRGTSGGNEQYF.

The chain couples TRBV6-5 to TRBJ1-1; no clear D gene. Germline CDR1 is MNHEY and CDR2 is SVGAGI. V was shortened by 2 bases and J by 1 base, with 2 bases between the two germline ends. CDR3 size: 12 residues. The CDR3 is CASSYKNTEAFF. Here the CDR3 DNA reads TGTGCCAGCAGTTACAAGAACACTGAAGCTTTCTTT.

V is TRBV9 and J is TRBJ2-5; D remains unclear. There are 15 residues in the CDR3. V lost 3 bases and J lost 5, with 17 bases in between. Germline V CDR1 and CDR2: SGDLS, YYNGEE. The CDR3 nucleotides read TGTGCCAGCAGCGATACCTCTGGGTTGGGGGAGACCCAGTACTTC. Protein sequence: CASSDTSGLGETQYF.

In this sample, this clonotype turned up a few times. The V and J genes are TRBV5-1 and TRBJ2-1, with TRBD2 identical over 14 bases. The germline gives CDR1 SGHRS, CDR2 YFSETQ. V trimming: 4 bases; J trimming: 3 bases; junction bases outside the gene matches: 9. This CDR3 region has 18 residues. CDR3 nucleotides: TGCGCCAGCAGCCCTCGGACTAGCGGGGGGCCGCGCTACAATGAGCAGTTCTTC. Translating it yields CASSPRTSGGPRYNEQFF.

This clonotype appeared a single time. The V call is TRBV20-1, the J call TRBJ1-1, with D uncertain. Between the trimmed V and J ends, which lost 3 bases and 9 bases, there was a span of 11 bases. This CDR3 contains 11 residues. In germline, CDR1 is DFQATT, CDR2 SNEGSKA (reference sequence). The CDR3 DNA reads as TGCAGTGCTAGGGAGAATCGAAAAGCTTTCTTT. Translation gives CSARENRKAFF.

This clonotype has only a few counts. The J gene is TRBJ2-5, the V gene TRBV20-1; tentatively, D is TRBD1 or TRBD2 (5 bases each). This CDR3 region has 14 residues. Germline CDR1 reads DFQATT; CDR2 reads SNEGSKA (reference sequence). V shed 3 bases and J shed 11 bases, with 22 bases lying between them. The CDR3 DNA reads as TGCAGTGCTAGTGGGTGGGGCTGGACTGGGGAGCAGTACTTC. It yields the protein CSASGWGWTGEQYF.

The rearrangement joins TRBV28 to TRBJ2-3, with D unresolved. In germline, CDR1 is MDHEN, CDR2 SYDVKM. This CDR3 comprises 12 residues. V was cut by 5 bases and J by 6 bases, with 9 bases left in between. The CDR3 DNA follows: TGTGCCAGCAGTGAAATGTGGGATACGCAGTATTTT. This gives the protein CASSEMWDTQYF.

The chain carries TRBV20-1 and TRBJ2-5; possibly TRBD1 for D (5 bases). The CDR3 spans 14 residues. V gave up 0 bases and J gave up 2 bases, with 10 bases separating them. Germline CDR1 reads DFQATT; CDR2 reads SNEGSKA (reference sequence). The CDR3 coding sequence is TGCAGTGCTAGAGATTGGGCAGGGCAAGAGACCCAGTACTTC. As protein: CSARDWAGQETQYF.

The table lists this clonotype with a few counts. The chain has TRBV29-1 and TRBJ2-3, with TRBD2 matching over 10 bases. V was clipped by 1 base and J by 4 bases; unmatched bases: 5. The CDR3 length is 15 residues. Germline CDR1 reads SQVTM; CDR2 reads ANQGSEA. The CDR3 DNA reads TGCAGCGTTGAAGGGGGTAGCGGGGGGCCAGATACGCAGTATTTT. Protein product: CSVEGGSGGPDTQYF.

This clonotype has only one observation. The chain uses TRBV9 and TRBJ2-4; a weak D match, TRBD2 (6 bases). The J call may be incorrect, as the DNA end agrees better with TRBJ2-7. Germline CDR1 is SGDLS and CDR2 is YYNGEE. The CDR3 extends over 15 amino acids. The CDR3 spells CASSLGVAEAYEQYF. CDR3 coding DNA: TGTGCCAGCAGCCTAGGGGTAGCGGAGGCCTACGAGCAGTACTTC.

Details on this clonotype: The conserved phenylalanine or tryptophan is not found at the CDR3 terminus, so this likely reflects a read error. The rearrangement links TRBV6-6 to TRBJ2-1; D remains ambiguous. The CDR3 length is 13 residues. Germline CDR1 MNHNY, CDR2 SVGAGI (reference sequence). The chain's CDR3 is CASSYSSQNEQFS. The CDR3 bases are TGTGCCAGCAGCTACTCGAGCCAGAATGAGCAGTTCTCC.

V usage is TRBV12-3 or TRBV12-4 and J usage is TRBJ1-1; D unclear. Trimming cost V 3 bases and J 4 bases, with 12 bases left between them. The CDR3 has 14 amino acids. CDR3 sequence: CASSLSRWGTEAFF. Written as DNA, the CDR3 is TGTGCCAGCAGTTTGTCAAGGTGGGGCACTGAAGCTTTCTTT.

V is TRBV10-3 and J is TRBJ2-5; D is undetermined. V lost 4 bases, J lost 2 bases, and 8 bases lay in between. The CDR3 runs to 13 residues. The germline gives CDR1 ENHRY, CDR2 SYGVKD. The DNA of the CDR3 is TGTGCCATCAGTGGTGGCAGTCAAGAGACCCAGTACTTC. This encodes CAISGGSQETQYF.

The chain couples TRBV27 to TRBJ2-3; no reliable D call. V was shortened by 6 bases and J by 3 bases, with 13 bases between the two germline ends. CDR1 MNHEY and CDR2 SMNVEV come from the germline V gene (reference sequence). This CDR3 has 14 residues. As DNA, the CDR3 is TGTGCCAGCAGCCCCCTACAACGGACAGATACGCAGTATTTT. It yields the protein CASSPLQRTDTQYF.

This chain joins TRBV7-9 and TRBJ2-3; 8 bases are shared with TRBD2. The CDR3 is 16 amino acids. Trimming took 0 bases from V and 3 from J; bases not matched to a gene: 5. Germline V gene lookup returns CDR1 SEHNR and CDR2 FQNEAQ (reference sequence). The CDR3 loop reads CASSLAVAGPTDTQYF. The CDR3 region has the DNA TGTGCCAGCAGCTTAGCGGTAGCGGGGCCGACAGATACGCAGTATTTT.

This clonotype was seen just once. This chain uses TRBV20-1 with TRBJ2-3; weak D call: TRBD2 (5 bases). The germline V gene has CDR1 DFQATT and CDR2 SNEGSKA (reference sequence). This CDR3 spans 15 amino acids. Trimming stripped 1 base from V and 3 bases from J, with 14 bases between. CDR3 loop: CSARGVEAVTDTQYF. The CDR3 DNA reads TGCAGTGCTAGAGGAGTAGAAGCGGTGACAGATACGCAGTATTTT.

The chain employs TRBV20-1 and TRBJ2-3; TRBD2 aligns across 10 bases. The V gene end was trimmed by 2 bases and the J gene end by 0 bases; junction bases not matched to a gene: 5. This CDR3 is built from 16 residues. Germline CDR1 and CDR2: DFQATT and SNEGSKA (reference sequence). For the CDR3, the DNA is TGCAGTGCTAGACTAGCGGGGGCAACTAGCACAGATACGCAGTATTTT. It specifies CSARLAGATSTDTQYF.

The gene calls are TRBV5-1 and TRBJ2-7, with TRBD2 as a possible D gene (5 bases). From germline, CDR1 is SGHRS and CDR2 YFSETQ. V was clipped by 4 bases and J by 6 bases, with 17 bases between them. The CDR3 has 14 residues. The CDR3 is CASSRTQDPPEQYF. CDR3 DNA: TGCGCCAGCAGCCGGACTCAGGATCCCCCCGAGCAGTACTTC. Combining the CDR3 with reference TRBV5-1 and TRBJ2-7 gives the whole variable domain KAGVTQTPRYLIKTRGQQVTLSCSPISGHRSVSWYQQTPGQGLQFLFEYFSETQRNKGNFPGRFSGRQFSNSRSEMNVSTLELGDSALYLCASSRTQDPPEQYFGPGTRLTVT.

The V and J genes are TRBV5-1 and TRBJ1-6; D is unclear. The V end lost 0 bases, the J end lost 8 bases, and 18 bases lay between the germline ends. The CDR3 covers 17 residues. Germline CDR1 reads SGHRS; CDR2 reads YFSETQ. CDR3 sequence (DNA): TGCGCCAGCAGCTTGGCCACCTCCCAACCACCGGATTCACCCCTCCACTTT. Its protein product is CASSLATSQPPDSPLHF.

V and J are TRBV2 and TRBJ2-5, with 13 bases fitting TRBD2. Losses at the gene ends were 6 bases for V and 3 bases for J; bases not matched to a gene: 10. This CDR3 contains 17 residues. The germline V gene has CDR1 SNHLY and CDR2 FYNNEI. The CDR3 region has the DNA TGTGCCAGCAGAGCACTAGCGGGGGGGCCGAGTGAAGAGACCCAGTACTTC. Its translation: CASRALAGGPSEETQYF.

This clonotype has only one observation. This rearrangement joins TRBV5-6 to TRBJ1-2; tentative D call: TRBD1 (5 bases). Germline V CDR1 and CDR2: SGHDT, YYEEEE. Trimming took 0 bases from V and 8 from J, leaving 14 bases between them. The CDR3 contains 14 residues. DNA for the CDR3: TGTGCCAGCAGCTTGGGGCAGGGCCACCCGGGCTACACCTTC. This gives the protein CASSLGQGHPGYTF.

The CDR3 is CASSLGTGGVEQYF. The CDR3 nucleotides are TGTGCCAGCAGCCTTGGGACAGGGGGCGTCGAGCAGTACTTC. The rearrangement links TRBV3-1 to TRBJ2-7; TRBD1 matches at 12 bases. V was pared by 4 bases and J by 6 bases, with 4 bases of the junction left unmatched. Germline V gene data show CDR1 as LGHDT and CDR2 as YNNKEL (reference sequence). The CDR3 totals 14 residues.

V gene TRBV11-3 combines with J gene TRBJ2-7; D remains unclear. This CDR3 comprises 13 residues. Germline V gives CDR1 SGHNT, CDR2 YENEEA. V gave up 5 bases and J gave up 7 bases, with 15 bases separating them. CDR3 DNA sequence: TGTGCCAGCAGCATAGGTCCAAACAATGAGCAGTACTTC. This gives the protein CASSIGPNNEQYF.

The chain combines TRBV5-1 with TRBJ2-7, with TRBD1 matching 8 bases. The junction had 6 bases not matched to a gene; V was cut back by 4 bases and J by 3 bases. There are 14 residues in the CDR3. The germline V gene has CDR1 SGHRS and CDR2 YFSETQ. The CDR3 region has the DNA TGCGCCAGCAGCCTGGACAGGGAAAACTACGAGCAGTACTTC. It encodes CASSLDRENYEQYF. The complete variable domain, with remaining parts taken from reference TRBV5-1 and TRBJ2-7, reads KAGVTQTPRYLIKTRGQQVTLSCSPISGHRSVSWYQQTPGQGLQFLFEYFSETQRNKGNFPGRFSGRQFSNSRSEMNVSTLELGDSALYLCASSLDRENYEQYFGPGTRLTVT.